This TCR beta chain is from a study of response to subunit inactivated influenza vaccine (dated by TCRdb to between 2018 and 2020). Background for the entire study: Deep quantitative profiling of the T cell receptor repertoire was used in the study to follow responses to a trivalent subunit inactivated influenza vaccine.

The study at large found these results: It was suggested by the authors that each seasonal influenza vaccination may recruit only a limited number of new T cells.

This clonotype was picked up many times. Its antigen is still unknown. No per-base quality is available; no much larger clone lies one base away. Taken from cysteine to phenylalanine, the CDR3 has 15 residues. The read is trimmed to its CDR3 DNA, 45 bases read in frame from base 1. The germline V gene encodes CDR1 ENHRY and CDR2 SYGVKD. Compared with germline, V lacks 4 bases and J lacks 3 bases; bases without a gene match: 6. Libraries were prepared through RT-PCR. TCRdb lists the instrument as Illumina HiSeq 2500. TCRdb cleaned the public reads at Q25 with fastp, built clones with MiXCR and kept in-frame beta chains. Here each entry gathers all rows of one CDR3 protein and keeps the most common genes and DNA. The table for this sample lists 400,000 to 650,000 distinct CDR3 sequences; more than 7% of them were counted only once. The ten most abundant clones make up approximately 14% of the sample.

The sequence derives from a man aged 50-75 years who received an inactivated influenza vaccine. Donor details come from another sample of the same person, matched by shared clones. The V and J genes are TRBV10-3 and TRBJ1-2, and TRBD1 matches 9 of the central bases. The sample here was PBMCs from blood, taken 23 months after vaccination. CDR3 sequence: CAISGTGGRDYGYTF. Here is the DNA: TGTGCCATCAGTGGAACAGGGGGCCGGGACTATGGCTACACCTTC.